The 21 T cell receptor beta chains below come from one sample, sequenced in a study of T-cell reconstitution after alpha-beta-depleted transplantation in children. TCRbeta library construction was performed incorporating unique molecular identifiers. TCRdb independently ran MiXCR on the PCR reads; one entry per CDR3 protein. The sample has 300,000 to 400,000 distinct CDR3 sequences, about an eighth seen once. This specimen consisted of PBMCs, obtained from the stem cell graft. Every receptor here comes from a human donor who donated a stem cell graft to a child with Fanconi anemia.

This clonotype was recorded at least ten times. V and J are TRBV7-2 and TRBJ2-5; TRBD2 agrees at 8 bases. The length of the CDR3 is 15 residues. The V gene end was trimmed by 5 bases and the J gene end by 1 base; junction bases not matched to a gene: 6. Germline V gene lookup returns CDR1 SGHTA and CDR2 FQGNSA. The CDR3 nucleotides are TGTGCCAGCAGCGCCACTAGCGGCCTCCAAGAGACCCAGTACTTC. It encodes CASSATSGLQETQYF.

This clonotype was detected only a few times. The gene calls are TRBV12-3 or TRBV12-4 and TRBJ2-3; 7 bases are a match to TRBD1. CDR3 length: 17 amino acids. V shed 3 bases and J 3 bases; nucleotides not matched to a gene: 12. The CDR3 protein is CASSLGLRGGNTDTQYF. The DNA of the CDR3 is TGTGCCAGCAGTTTGGGGTTAAGAGGGGGCAATACAGATACGCAGTATTTT.

The rearrangement uses TRBV20-1 and TRBJ2-3; D is perhaps TRBD2 (6 bases). The germline CDR1 and CDR2 sequences are DFQATT and SNEGSKA (reference sequence). The CDR3 contains 14 residues. Trimming removed 5 bases at V and 6 bases at J, with 18 bases between. CDR3 nucleotide sequence: TGCAGTGCTTTCGGGGGACTCCTAAGGGATACGCAGTATTTT. Protein sequence: CSAFGGLLRDTQYF.

The chain joins TRBV18 to TRBJ2-3, with D perhaps matching TRBD2 (6 bases). The ends were cut back, 3 bases at V and 0 bases at J, with 10 bases in the middle. This CDR3 spans 15 amino acids. The germline V gene has CDR1 KGHSH and CDR2 LQKENI. CDR3 DNA: TGTGCCAGCTCACCGGCGGGGATAAGCACAGATACGCAGTATTTT. Translation gives CASSPAGISTDTQYF.

The chain combines TRBV5-1 with TRBJ2-1; TRBD2 matches at 11 bases. The V gene end was trimmed by 7 bases and the J gene end by 1 base; junction bases not matched to a gene: 4. The V gene's germline CDR1 is SGHRS and CDR2 YFSETQ. This CDR3 is built from 15 residues. The CDR3 bases are TGCGCCAGCCGACTAGCGGGGCAATCCTACAATGAGCAGTTCTTC. Protein: CASRLAGQSYNEQFF.

V is TRBV27 and J is TRBJ2-3; 8 bases are a match to TRBD1. Losses at the gene ends were 7 bases for V and 4 bases for J; bases not matched to a gene: 10. The CDR3 loop spans 15 amino acids. CDR1 and CDR2 from the germline V gene are MNHEY and SMNVEV (reference sequence). The CDR3 spells CASTRPGQGADTQYF. The CDR3 DNA sequence: TGTGCCAGCACCCGACCTGGACAGGGAGCAGATACGCAGTATTTT.

This clonotype showed up just once. The V gene is TRBV20-1, the J gene TRBJ2-1; 9 bases match TRBD2. CDR1 is DFQATT, CDR2 SNEGSKA, per germline (reference sequence). Unmatched junction bases numbered 13, after V lost 4 bases and J lost 12 bases. The CDR3 is 14 residues long. The CDR3 DNA reads TGCAGTGCTAAACACGGGACTAGCCGAGGGAGGCAGTTCTTC. Translating gives CSAKHGTSRGRQFF.

This clonotype was observed a handful of times. The rearrangement uses TRBV5-1 and TRBJ1-3; 11 positions agree with TRBD1. The CDR3 runs 16 residues. Germline V lookup: CDR1 SGHRS, CDR2 YFSETQ. V was pared by 4 bases and J by 5 bases, with 8 bases of the junction left unmatched. CDR3 residues: CASSRGTGGQRNTIYF. The CDR3 nucleotides read TGCGCCAGCAGCAGGGGGACAGGGGGTCAAAGAAACACCATATATTTT.

This clonotype was recorded a few times. The V gene is TRBV15, the J gene TRBJ2-1, with a possible D match to TRBD2 (7 bases). Trimming stripped 1 base from V and 8 bases from J, with 18 bases between. The CDR3 covers 16 residues. CDR1 and CDR2 from the germline V gene are LNHNV and YYDKDF (reference sequence). The CDR3 sequence: CATSRGLGGGLDEQFF. The CDR3 DNA is TGTGCCACCAGCAGAGGGTTAGGGGGGGGCCTAGATGAGCAGTTCTTC.

The DNA of the CDR3 is TGCAGTGCTAGGCGGCAGACCCTACTAGAGCAGTACTTC. This sequence encodes CSARRQTLLEQYF. The chain recombines TRBV20-1 with TRBJ2-7; no clear D. The CDR3 length is 13 residues. Looked up from germline, CDR1 is DFQATT and CDR2 is SNEGSKA (reference sequence). V gave up 3 bases and J gave up 7 bases, with 16 bases separating them.

The chain recombines TRBV12-3 or TRBV12-4 with TRBJ1-2; D possibly corresponds to TRBD1 (5 bases). This CDR3 spans 12 amino acids. Trimming shortened V by 6 bases and J by 8 bases, and 13 bases separated the two germline ends. The CDR3 loop is CASRIGGSGYTF. The CDR3 coding sequence is TGTGCCAGCAGGATTGGGGGGTCCGGCTACACCTTC.

The chain joins TRBV7-9 to TRBJ1-2; D uncertain. Looked up from germline, CDR1 is SEHNR and CDR2 is FQNEAQ (reference sequence). This CDR3 region has 15 residues. Trimming cost V 4 bases and J 8 bases, with 20 bases left between them. DNA of the CDR3: TGTGCCAGCAGCTATGATCCTCAGAGGAGTAGGGGCTACACCTTC. Translation gives CASSYDPQRSRGYTF.

In this sample, this clonotype turned up a few times. The chain uses TRBV28 and TRBJ2-1, with 7 bases identical to TRBD1. J gave up 10 bases and V 5 bases, and 11 bases lay outside the gene matches. This CDR3 comprises 14 residues. Per the germline V gene, CDR1 is MDHEN and CDR2 is SYDVKM. Written as DNA, the CDR3 is TGTGCCAGCAGTCACCTACAGGGGATGGCGGAGCAGTTCTTC. Its protein is CASSHLQGMAEQFF. The variable domain in full, completed from reference TRBV28 and TRBJ2-1, reads DVKVTQSSRYLVKRTGEKVFLECVQDMDHENMFWYRQDPGLGLRLIYFSYDVKMKEKGDIPEGYSVSREKKERFSLILESASTNQTSMYLCASSHLQGMAEQFFGPGTRLTVL.

This clonotype was observed a single time. CDR3 sequence reads: CAISEAGGSYEQYF. The DNA for the CDR3 is TGTGCCATCAGTGAGGCAGGGGGCTCCTACGAGCAGTACTTC. The chain is built from TRBV10-3 and TRBJ2-7; 7 bases agree with TRBD1. The V segment lost 2 bases and the J segment 0 bases; nucleotides outside the gene matches: 1. The germline V gene encodes CDR1 ENHRY and CDR2 SYGVKD. There are 14 residues in the CDR3.

This chain links TRBV10-3 with TRBJ1-2, with 8 positions matching TRBD1. Germline V gives CDR1 ENHRY, CDR2 SYGVKD. The CDR3 covers 13 residues. V lost 5 bases and J lost 6; bases outside the gene matches: 5. The DNA of the CDR3 is TGTGCCATCAGTTACGCGGGACAGGATGGCTACACCTTC. It yields the protein CAISYAGQDGYTF.

In this sample, this clonotype turned up many times. This chain links TRBV5-6 with TRBJ2-7; no reliable D call. The CDR3 contains 16 residues. Germline V gene lookup returns CDR1 SGHDT and CDR2 YYEEEE. Trimming took off 4 bases at V and 7 bases at J, with 24 bases between the two ends. The CDR3: CASSPPLDLLLGEQYF. CDR3 bases: TGTGCCAGCAGCCCACCCCTAGACCTACTACTGGGAGAGCAGTACTTC.

This clonotype was seen many times. The chain joins TRBV4-2 to TRBJ2-1; D remains ambiguous. The CDR3 length is 13 residues. Germline V gene data show CDR1 as LGHNA and CDR2 as YNFKEQ. Trimming stripped 0 bases from V and 9 bases from J, with 9 bases between. CDR3 protein: CASSQELVSEQFF. In DNA form, the CDR3 reads TGTGCCAGCAGCCAAGAGTTAGTGTCTGAGCAGTTCTTC.

This clonotype has only a few counts. The V gene is TRBV20-1, the J gene TRBJ1-2; no reliable D call. This CDR3 has 12 residues. V was cut by 6 bases and J by 5 bases, with 13 bases left in between. Germline CDR1 DFQATT, CDR2 SNEGSKA (reference sequence). The CDR3 DNA reads TGCAGTGCCAGCGCAGGAGGGTATGGCTACACCTTC. Translated: CSASAGGYGYTF.

There are a few counts of this clonotype. The rearrangement links TRBV5-1 to TRBJ2-1; no firm D call. The germline V gene encodes CDR1 SGHRS and CDR2 YFSETQ. V shed 4 bases and J shed 10 bases, with 9 bases lying between them. The CDR3 spans 11 residues. DNA of the CDR3: TGCGCCAGCAGCCTGACATCGGAGCAGTTCTTC. Amino acids: CASSLTSEQFF.

There are many counts of this clonotype. The V and J genes are TRBV11-2 and TRBJ1-1, with TRBD1 as a possible D gene (5 bases). The germline V and J ends were trimmed by 1 base and 4 bases, with 10 bases remaining between them. The length of the CDR3 is 14 residues. Germline CDR1 is SGHAT and CDR2 is FQNNGV. This chain's CDR3 is CASSLGQTGTEAFF. The CDR3 coding sequence is TGTGCCAGCAGCTTAGGACAGACGGGCACTGAAGCTTTCTTT.

This clonotype came up a few times. The gene calls are TRBV4-3 and TRBJ1-1; D may be TRBD1 (5 bases). V dropped 5 bases and J dropped 1 base, with 14 bases sitting between them. CDR3 size: 15 residues. Looked up from germline, CDR1 is LGHNA and CDR2 is YSLEER. CDR3 in amino acids: CASSIGGTQNTEAFF. The CDR3 nucleotides read TGCGCCAGCAGCATAGGCGGGACCCAGAACACTGAAGCTTTCTTT.